Shown below are 17 T cell receptor beta chains from a single sample sequenced in a study of blood T cell repertoires in COVID-19. The method was immunoSEQ multiplex PCR; TCRdb's version includes in-frame clones alone and lacks a portion of them. Of around 94,000 clones listed, 80% to 85% are singletons. Sample: peripheral blood. Receptor source: a man aged 60-69 years with acute or convalescent COVID-19.

This rearrangement joins TRBV5-1 to TRBJ2-7, with D uncertain. With 4 bases removed from V and 0 bases from J, the gap between germline ends came to 11 bases. This CDR3 contains 14 residues. Germline-derived CDR1 and CDR2 are SGHRS and YFSETQ. CDR3 amino acids: CASSAQAVSYEQYF. CDR3 in DNA: TGCGCCAGCAGCGCGCAGGCAGTCTCCTACGAGCAGTACTTC.

The chain employs TRBV6-2 or TRBV6-3 and TRBJ1-5; weak D call: TRBD1 (5 bases). The V end lost 4 bases, the J end lost 3 bases, and 19 bases lay between the germline ends. Germline CDR1 MNHEY, CDR2 SVGEGT. The CDR3 is 17 amino acids. CDR3 protein: CASSSLKGRAINQPQHF. The CDR3 DNA is TGTGCCAGCAGTTCTTTGAAAGGCAGGGCTATCAATCAGCCCCAGCATTTT.

This chain joins TRBV30 and TRBJ1-5; possibly TRBD1 for D (6 bases). Germline lookup yields CDR1 GTSNPN and CDR2 SVGIG (reference sequence). V lost 0 bases and J lost 1, with 16 bases in between. The CDR3 loop spans 17 amino acids. CDR3 amino acids: CAWSVALTGRSNQPQHF. In DNA form, the CDR3 reads TGTGCCTGGAGTGTAGCCCTCACAGGGAGAAGCAATCAGCCCCAGCATTTT.

This sequence joins TRBV4-1 and TRBJ1-2; no definite D call. V lost 0 bases and J lost 7, with 3 bases in between. This CDR3 spans 11 amino acids. CDR1 and CDR2 from the germline V gene are MGHRA and YSYEKL. CDR3 amino acids: CASSQDRGYTF. CDR3 coding DNA: TGCGCCAGCAGCCAAGATCGTGGCTACACCTTC.

This chain connects TRBV27 to TRBJ1-6; 7 bases fit TRBD1. Germline trimming cut 6 bases from V and 3 bases from J; bases unmatched to any gene: 2. This CDR3 contains 14 residues. Per the germline V gene, CDR1 is MNHEY and CDR2 is SMNVEV (reference sequence). CDR3 coding DNA: TGTGCCAGCAGGCGGGACAGCTATAATTCACCCCTCCACTTT. Translating gives CASRRDSYNSPLHF.

The rearrangement joins TRBV25-1 to TRBJ1-4, with no clear D. From germline, CDR1 is MGHDK and CDR2 SYGVNS. V shed 3 bases and J shed 10 bases, with 18 bases lying between them. The CDR3 is 15 residues long. The CDR3 is CASSDSPDLSGKLFF. The DNA for the CDR3 is TGTGCCAGCAGTGACTCTCCGGATCTTTCGGGAAAACTGTTTTTT.

CDR3 DNA sequence: TGTGCCAGCAGATCAGGACAGTGGCGGGAGACCCAGTACTTC. As protein: CASRSGQWRETQYF. The chain recombines TRBV6-5 with TRBJ2-5; D is perhaps TRBD1 (6 bases). Germline CDR1 and CDR2: MNHEY and SVGAGI. The CDR3 spans 14 residues. Trimming removed 6 bases from V and 5 bases from J, with 16 bases in between.

This chain uses TRBV11-2 with TRBJ2-2; 8 bases line up with TRBD1. V lost 10 bases to trimming and J lost 3 bases; unmatched junction nucleotides: 4. The CDR3 spans 13 residues. CDR1 SGHAT and CDR2 FQNNGV come from the germline V gene. The CDR3 coding sequence is TGTGCCACTGACAGGGGATACACCGGGGAGCTGTTTTTT. Amino acids: CATDRGYTGELFF.

In DNA, the CDR3 is TGTGCCAGCAGCGTAGGATCGGGAACAGATGGCTACACCTTC. Protein product: CASSVGSGTDGYTF. V gene TRBV9 combines with J gene TRBJ1-2; no firm D call. Germline V gene lookup returns CDR1 SGDLS and CDR2 YYNGEE. The CDR3 has 14 residues. V lost 0 bases to trimming and J lost 6 bases, with 12 bases between them.

The CDR3 sequence: CASSPLLRGQGGYTF. CDR3 DNA: TGTGCCAGCAGCCCACTACTCAGGGGGCAGGGAGGCTACACCTTC. The chain uses TRBV11-2 and TRBJ1-2; 8 positions match TRBD1. The CDR3 is made up of 15 amino acids. V dropped 5 bases and J dropped 8; count of bases not matched to a gene: 13. The germline V gene encodes CDR1 SGHAT and CDR2 FQNNGV.

The chain has TRBV5-6 and TRBJ2-1; no firm D call. V was shortened by 1 base and J by 8 bases, with 7 bases between the two germline ends. Germline V CDR1 and CDR2: SGHDT, YYEEEE. CDR3 length: 12 amino acids. The CDR3: CASSLISYEQFF. CDR3 coding DNA: TGTGCCAGCAGCTTGATTTCGTATGAGCAGTTCTTC.

This chain connects TRBV27 to TRBJ2-7; TRBD2 might be the D (6 bases). Looked up from germline, CDR1 is MNHEY and CDR2 is SMNVEV (reference sequence). The V and J ends lost 3 bases and 2 bases respectively, with 11 bases between them. The CDR3 is 14 amino acids. The CDR3 spells CASSFSGVAYEQYF. The DNA of the CDR3 is TGTGCCAGCAGTTTTTCGGGGGTGGCCTACGAGCAGTACTTC.

The V and J genes are TRBV12-1 and TRBJ2-1; no check of the table's D call, TRBD2, against the DNA was made. TRBV12-1 counts as a pseudogene. There are 17 residues in the CDR3. CDR3 loop: CASSLRLAGGQNNEQFF. The DNA for the CDR3 is TGTGCCAGCAGCTTAAGACTAGCGGGGGGCCAGAACAATGAGCAGTTCTTC.

The genes are TRBV5-1 and TRBJ1-1; 7 bases fit TRBD1. From germline, CDR1 is SGHRS and CDR2 YFSETQ. The CDR3 is 18 amino acids. The ends lost 0 bases at V and 0 bases at J; junction bases unmatched: 11. The CDR3 loop reads CASSLEGQWALMNTEAFF. The CDR3 bases are TGCGCCAGCAGCTTGGAGGGACAGTGGGCCCTCATGAACACTGAAGCTTTCTTT. Full variable domain (rest looked up from reference TRBV5-1 and TRBJ1-1): KAGVTQTPRYLIKTRGQQVTLSCSPISGHRSVSWYQQTPGQGLQFLFEYFSETQRNKGNFPGRFSGRQFSNSRSEMNVSTLELGDSALYLCASSLEGQWALMNTEAFFGQGTRLTVV.

The chain couples TRBV9 to TRBJ1-2, with D maybe TRBD1 (5 bases). V was pared by 2 bases and J by 2 bases, with 10 bases between. CDR1 SGDLS and CDR2 YYNGEE come from the germline V gene. CDR3 length equals 14 residues. CDR3 DNA: TGTGCCAGCAGCGTTGACAGTCCCAACTATGGCTACACCTTC. Protein sequence: CASSVDSPNYGYTF.

This clone has only a few counts. The chain is built from TRBV4-1 and TRBJ1-6; D remains ambiguous. The CDR3 runs to 15 residues. From germline, CDR1 is MGHRA and CDR2 YSYEKL. The V gene lost 3 bases and the J gene lost 0 bases, with 6 bases spanning the gap. This CDR3 reads CASSQGSSYNSPLHF. CDR3 sequence (DNA): TGCGCCAGCAGCCAGGGGAGCTCCTATAATTCACCCCTCCACTTT.

J is TRBJ2-1 and V is TRBV24-1, with 11 bases that match TRBD1. The CDR3 consists of 15 residues. The J segment lost 7 bases and the V segment lost 2 bases, leaving 3 bases of the junction unmatched. The germline V gene has CDR1 KGHDR and CDR2 SFDVKD. The CDR3 DNA reads TGTGCCACCAGTGATTCCGGGACAGGGGGGAATGAGCAGTTCTTC. Translated: CATSDSGTGGNEQFF.